The clone carrying this TCR beta chain was counted ten times or more. This entry is derived from a study of Graves' ophthalmopathy and Graves' hyperthyroidism. Overall study: Peripheral blood was collected at initial diagnosis, before any treatment.

From RNA, the CDR3 regions of TCR beta chains were amplified and sequenced. Amplification began with first-round RT-PCR using HTBI primers, then second-round multiplex PCR was performed. TCRdb passed the multiplex PCR reads through MiXCR, listing each CDR3 protein once. The sample lists over 500,000 distinct CDR3 sequences; 20% to 25% were seen once. CDR1 and CDR2 (germline): MNHEY, SVGEGT. Trimming pared 2 bases from V and 6 bases from J, leaving 16 bases between. This CDR3 spans 15 amino acids. Sequenced: peripheral blood. The chain joins TRBV6-2 or TRBV6-3 to TRBJ1-1; possibly TRBD1 for D (5 bases). The sequence was obtained from a woman younger than 35 with stable Graves' hyperthyroidism. Some clones in this sample may be carry-over from other donors' samples. CDR3 sequence (DNA): TGTGCCAGCAGTTACAGGCAGGGCAGTATCGCTGAAGCTTTCTTT. Residues: CASSYRQGSIAEAFF.